This paragraph reports one T cell receptor beta chain. As yet, its antigen is unknown. The CDR3 has 12 amino acids. Germline V lookup: CDR1 ENHRY, CDR2 SYGVKD. Germline trimming cut 6 bases from V and 7 bases from J; bases unmatched to any gene: 4. The Oncomine TCR Beta short-read assay generated sequence data from the DNA of cultured CD4+ T cells. TCRdb passed the PCR reads through MiXCR, listing each CDR3 protein once. Of some 14,000 distinct CDR3 sequences in the sample, around 49% were seen once. Treatment specified: roughly 11-day PBMC culture with coronavirus spike peptide pools or control peptides (ViraFEST assay). This entry belongs to a study of vaccination and CD4 T cells after COVID-19. As for the study in general: In the convalescent cohort, there were six males and four females, two of them Hispanic. As their vaccination, participants received two doses of either BNT162b2 or mRNA-1273 vaccine. In culture, cells were exposed to overlapping spike peptides from SARS-CoV-2, HCoV-NL63, HCoV-OC43 and HCoV-229E.

The rearrangement uses TRBV10-3 and TRBJ1-1; the match to TRBD1 covers 8 bases. Sequencing was performed on CD4+ T cells from blood, cultured in vitro, taken before SARS-CoV-2 vaccination. The sequence derives from a human donor who had recovered from COVID-19. CDR3 DNA sequence: TGTGCCATCAGCTTACAGGGGGATGAAGCTTTCTTT. Translation gives CAISLQGDEAFF.